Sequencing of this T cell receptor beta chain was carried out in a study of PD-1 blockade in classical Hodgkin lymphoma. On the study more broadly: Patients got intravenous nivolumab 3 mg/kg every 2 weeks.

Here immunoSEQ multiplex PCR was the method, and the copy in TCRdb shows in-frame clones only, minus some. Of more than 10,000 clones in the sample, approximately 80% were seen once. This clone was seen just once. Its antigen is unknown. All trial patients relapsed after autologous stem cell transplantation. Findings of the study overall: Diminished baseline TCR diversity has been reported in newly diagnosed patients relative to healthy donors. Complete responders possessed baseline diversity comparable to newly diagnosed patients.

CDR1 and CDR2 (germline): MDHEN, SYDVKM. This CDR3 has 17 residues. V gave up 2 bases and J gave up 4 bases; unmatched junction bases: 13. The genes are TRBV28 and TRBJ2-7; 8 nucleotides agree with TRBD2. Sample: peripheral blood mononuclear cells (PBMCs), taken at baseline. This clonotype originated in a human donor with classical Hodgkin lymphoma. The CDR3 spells CASSLPQRERILYEQYF. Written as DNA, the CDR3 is TGTGCCAGCAGTTTACCCCAGCGGGAGCGGATTCTATACGAGCAGTACTTC.